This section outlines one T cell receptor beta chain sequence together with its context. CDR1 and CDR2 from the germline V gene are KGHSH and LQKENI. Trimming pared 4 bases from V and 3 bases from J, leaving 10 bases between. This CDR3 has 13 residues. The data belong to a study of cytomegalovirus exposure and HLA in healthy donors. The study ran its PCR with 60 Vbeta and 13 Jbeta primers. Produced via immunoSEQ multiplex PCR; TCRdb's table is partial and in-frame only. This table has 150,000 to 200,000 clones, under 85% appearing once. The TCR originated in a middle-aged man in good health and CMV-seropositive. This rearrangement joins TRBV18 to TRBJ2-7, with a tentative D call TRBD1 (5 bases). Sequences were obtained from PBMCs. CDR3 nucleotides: TGTGCCAGCTCACAGACAGAGTACTACGAGCAGTACTTC. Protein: CASSQTEYYEQYF.